Listed below are T cell receptor beta chains from one sample, sequenced in a study of T cell repertoires in cytomegalovirus infection. A single record per CDR3 protein comes from TCRdb applying MiXCR to the reads. Among 650,000 to 900,000 distinct CDR3 sequences listed, approximately 30% were seen once. Their specific antigens are unknown. The material was cultured CD8+ T cells from PBMCs, obtained from culture after CMV antigen stimulation. The receptors come from a human donor in good health (CMV status not recorded). Some clones in this sample may be carry-over from other donors' samples. The CDR3 runs from the conserved cysteine through the conserved F or W. The D gene is left open where the match is weak. Some rows have no size entry. The others give once, few or many, or a class for an expanded clone.

.	TRBV2	TRBJ2-7	.	TGTGCCAGCATCGGAGGGGGACGCCACGAGCAGTACTTC	CASIGGGRHEQYF
.	TRBV9	TRBJ1-2	once	TGTGCCAGCAGCGCTCCGAGGGCACCTGACTTCATGGGCTACACCTTC	CASSAPRAPDFMGYTF
.	TRBV27	TRBJ2-2	.	TGTGCCAGCACCCCAGGTGGCTTTGCCGGGGAGCTGTTTTTT	CASTPGGFAGELFF
.	TRBV27	TRBJ2-3	.	TGTGCCAGCAGTTTTAGGAGTAGAAGGACAGATACGCAGTATTTT	CASSFRSRRTDTQYF
TRBD2	TRBV9	TRBJ2-4	.	TGTGCCAGCAGCGCGGGGGGGGTCAAAAACATTCAGTACTTC	CASSAGGVKNIQYF
.	TRBV6-6	TRBJ1-4	.	TGTGCCAGCAGAAAGACAGTGACAGCAACTAATGAAAAACTGTTTTTT	CASRKTVTATNEKLFF
.	TRBV29-1	TRBJ2-2	.	TGCAGCGTTGAAAGGGGGGACAGGAACACCGGGGAGCTGTTTTTT	CSVERGDRNTGELFF
.	TRBV12-3/TRBV12-4	TRBJ2-3	few	TGTGCCAGCAGAATTCCGGATCTCACAGATACGCAGTATTTT	CASRIPDLTDTQYF
.	TRBV5-1	TRBJ1-1	.	TGCGCCAGCAGCTTGGGGGCCACGGGGGCGAGTACTGAAGCTTTCTTT	CASSLGATGASTEAFF
TRBD2	TRBV12-3/TRBV12-4	TRBJ2-1	few	TGTGCCACCGCTAGCGGGGGGATCTCCTCCTACAATGAGCAGTTCTTC	CATASGGISSYNEQFF
.	TRBV4-1	TRBJ2-7	few	TGCGCCAGCAGCCAAGGTGCGGCAGGGAGCTCCTACGAGCAGTACTTC	CASSQGAAGSSYEQYF
TRBD1	TRBV29-1	TRBJ2-2	.	TGCAGCGTTTCCGGGACAGGGAATTTAGTAGCCGGGGAGCTGTTTTTT	CSVSGTGNLVAGELFF
.	TRBV12-3/TRBV12-4	TRBJ2-3	.	TGTGCCTCTCTTGGGAGGGGGGTAGATACGCAGTATTTT	CASLGRGVDTQYF
.	TRBV6-5	TRBJ2-1	.	TGTGCCAGCAGTTACAGGGGCTCCTACAATGAGCAGTTCTTC	CASSYRGSYNEQFF
.	TRBV27	TRBJ2-1	.	TGTGCCAACAGTTTTTTGAGCTCCTACAATGAGCAGTTCTTC	CANSFLSSYNEQFF
.	TRBV6-1	TRBJ2-5	few	TGTGCCAGCAGTATCCTCCTATCCGAGGGGCAAGAGACCCAGTACTTC	CASSILLSEGQETQYF
TRBD1	TRBV4-1	TRBJ1-2	.	TGCGCCAGCAGCCAAGTATCAGGGGGAGGTGACAATGGCTACACCTTC	CASSQVSGGGDNGYTF
.	TRBV6-2/TRBV6-3	TRBJ1-5	.	TGTGCCAGCCTAAGGGCTTATAGCACAGATACGCAGCATTTT	CASLRAYSTDTQHF
.	TRBV6-6	TRBJ1-3	.	TGTGCCAGCAGGTCCCGGGATAACATTTCTGCCTCTGGAAACACCATATATTTT	CASRSRDNISASGNTIYF
.	TRBV5-6	TRBJ1-5	many	TGTGCCAGCAGCTTACGGCCGGGTAGCAATCAGCCCCAGCATTTT	CASSLRPGSNQPQHF
TRBD1	TRBV7-9	TRBJ1-2	few	TGTGCCAGCAGCTTAGAGGGACAGGGGAGCGGCTACACCTTC	CASSLEGQGSGYTF
.	TRBV12-3/TRBV12-4	TRBJ1-3	.	TGTGCCAGCAGTCCCCAGCGCACTGGAAACACCATATATTTT	CASSPQRTGNTIYF
.	TRBV7-6	TRBJ2-2	.	TGTGCCAGCCCCTCGGGATTGGGCACCGGGGAGCTGTTTTTT	CASPSGLGTGELFF
.	TRBV27	TRBJ2-7	.	TGTGCCAGCAGTTTAGACCCGGACAGAACTCAGGTCTACGAGCAGTACTTC	CASSLDPDRTQVYEQYF
.	TRBV27	TRBJ2-5	few	TGTGCCAGCAGTTTCCAACGGGGGCGACAAGAGACCCAGTACTTC	CASSFQRGRQETQYF
.	TRBV7-8	TRBJ1-4	.	TGTGCCAGCAGCGTTCGTGGGGGGGGGGAAAGGGCAACTAATAAAAAACTGTTTTTT	CASSVRGGGERATNKKLFF
.	TRBV4-2	TRBJ1-5	few	TGTGCCAGCAGCCAAGATGGGGTCGGGGGTCAGCCCCAGCATTTT	CASSQDGVGGQPQHF
.	TRBV27	TRBJ2-2	.	TGTGCCAGCAGATCTGGGGCGAACACCGGGGAGCTGTTTTTT	CASRSGANTGELFF
.	TRBV7-9	TRBJ2-1	few	TGTGCCAGCAGACCCCTCGGTGCAAAGCTCTCCTACAATGAGCAGTTCTTC	CASRPLGAKLSYNEQFF
.	TRBV7-8	TRBJ1-1	once	TGTGCCCGCAGCTTAGAGGGGGAGGGCACTGAAGCTTTCTTT	CARSLEGEGTEAFF
.	TRBV6-6	TRBJ2-7	few	TGTGCCAGCAGTGGGATGGGCGCTGTAACCTACGAGCAGTACTTC	CASSGMGAVTYEQYF
.	TRBV27	TRBJ2-1	.	TGTGCCAGCAGTTGGATTTGGGCAGGGCGGACCCCCTACAATGAGCAGTTCTTC	CASSWIWAGRTPYNEQFF
.	TRBV12-3/TRBV12-4	TRBJ1-1	few	TGTGCCAGCGAGCTAATGGGGGAAACTGAAGCTTTCTTT	CASELMGETEAFF
TRBD1	TRBV27	TRBJ2-7	many	TGTGCCACCCGGGACAGCTCCTACGAGCAGTACTTC	CATRDSSYEQYF
.	TRBV7-9	TRBJ2-3	.	TGTGCCAGCAGCCCCGTGGCGACCACGGATACGCAGTATTTT	CASSPVATTDTQYF
.	TRBV7-8	TRBJ2-2	few	TGTGCCAGCAGCTTAGGAATCCCAGAAACGAACACCGGGGAGCTGTTTTTT	CASSLGIPETNTGELFF
.	TRBV4-1	TRBJ1-5	.	TGCGCCAGCAGCCCACCGGGGGGCTCGGATCAGCCCCAGCATTTT	CASSPPGGSDQPQHF
.	TRBV9	TRBJ2-1	.	TGTGCCAGCAGCGAGAGGGGGTCTGCCAATGAGCAGTTCTTC	CASSERGSANEQFF
TRBD1	TRBV19	TRBJ1-5	.	TGTGCCAGTAGTATAGACCGGGACAGGGGGCCCCATCAGCCCCAGCATTTT	CASSIDRDRGPHQPQHF
.	TRBV7-9	TRBJ2-5	few	TGTGCCAGCATGGGACAAATAGAGACCCAGTACTTC	CASMGQIETQYF
.	TRBV4-1	TRBJ1-1	few	TGCGCCAGCAGCGGTGGACATACCGTTGAAGCTTTCTTT	CASSGGHTVEAFF
TRBD2	TRBV5-4	TRBJ2-3	.	TGTGCCAGCAGCTCCGGGGGGGCCAGAACAGATACGCAGTATTTT	CASSSGGARTDTQYF
TRBD2	TRBV4-1	TRBJ2-1	many	TGCGCCAGCAGCCAAGAGCGGGGGGGCTACAATGAGCAGTTCTTC	CASSQERGGYNEQFF
.	TRBV6-5	TRBJ2-7	.	TGTGCCAGCAGGGAGAACTACGAGCAGTACTTC	CASRENYEQYF
.	TRBV3-1	TRBJ2-5	.	TGTGCCAGCAGCCAGGCCTGGACAGTTCAAGAGACCCAGTACTTC	CASSQAWTVQETQYF
.	TRBV5-5	TRBJ2-3	few	TGTGCCAGCAGCTTGGAGGTCCGGGTACCCACAGATACGCAGTATTTT	CASSLEVRVPTDTQYF
.	TRBV12-3/TRBV12-4	TRBJ2-1	.	TGTGCCAGCAGTTCCGAGACCGAAGAGGATGAGCAGTTCTTC	CASSSETEEDEQFF
.	TRBV10-3	TRBJ2-2	.	TGTGCCATCATGGACGTCAACAGGGAGCTGTTTTTT	CAIMDVNRELFF
.	TRBV19	TRBJ1-1	few	TGTGCCAGTGATATGGGTGCTGGCTTCACTGAAGCTTTCTTT	CASDMGAGFTEAFF
.	TRBV12-3/TRBV12-4	TRBJ2-7	.	TGTGCCAGCAGTTTAAACCGGTTCCCCTACGAGCAGTACTTC	CASSLNRFPYEQYF
.	TRBV7-8	TRBJ1-5	few	TGTGCCAGCAGCTTAGTATCGTCGTCGATAACGGAGCCCCAGCATTTT	CASSLVSSSITEPQHF
TRBD1	TRBV6-8	TRBJ1-1	.	TGTGCCAGCGATCAGGGGGTAAAAGCTTTCTTT	CASDQGVKAFF
TRBD1	TRBV25-1	TRBJ1-3	.	TGTGCCAGCAGTGAATCGGACAGGGTCTCTGGAAACACCATATATTTT	CASSESDRVSGNTIYF
TRBD2	TRBV7-6	TRBJ2-3	many	TGTGCCAGCAGCTCCCGATCCGGACTAGCGGCTGCTAGCACGGCAGATACGCAGTATTTT	CASSSRSGLAAASTADTQYF
.	TRBV6-6	TRBJ1-1	few	TGTGCCAGCTTCCTCGGAGGCGGAACTGAAGCTTTCTTT	CASFLGGGTEAFF